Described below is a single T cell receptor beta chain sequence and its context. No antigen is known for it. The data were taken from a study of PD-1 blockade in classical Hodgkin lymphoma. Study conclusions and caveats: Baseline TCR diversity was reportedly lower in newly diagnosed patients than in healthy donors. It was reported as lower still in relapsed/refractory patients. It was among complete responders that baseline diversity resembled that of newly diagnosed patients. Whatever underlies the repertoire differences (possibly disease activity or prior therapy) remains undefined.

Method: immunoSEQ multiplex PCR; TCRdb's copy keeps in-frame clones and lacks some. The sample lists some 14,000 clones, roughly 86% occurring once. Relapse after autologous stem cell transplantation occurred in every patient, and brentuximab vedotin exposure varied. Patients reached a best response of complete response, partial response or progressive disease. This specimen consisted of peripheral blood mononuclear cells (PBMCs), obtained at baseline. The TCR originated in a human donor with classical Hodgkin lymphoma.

The CDR3 bases are TGTGCCAGCAGCCCCTTCAGTAGTGTTGGTCAGCCCCAGCATTTT. It specifies CASSPFSSVGQPQHF. The chain joins TRBV7-2 to TRBJ1-5; D is uncertain. The CDR3 totals 15 residues. Looked up from germline, CDR1 is SGHTA and CDR2 is FQGNSA. The V end was cut by 5 bases, the J end by 6 bases, with 17 bases between. Full variable domain (outside the CDR3, taken from reference TRBV7-2 and TRBJ1-5): GAGVSQSPSNKVTEKGKDVELRCDPISGHTALYWYRQSLGQGLEFLIYFQGNSAPDKSGLPSDRFSAERTGGSVSTLTIQRTQQEDSAVYLCASSPFSSVGQPQHFGDGTRLSIL.